This TCR beta chain was recorded in a study of T-cell reconstitution after alpha-beta-depleted transplantation in children (dated by TCRdb to 2015 to 2016). With regard to the full study: T-cell immune reconstitution after TCRalphabeta/CD19-depleted allogeneic hematopoietic cell transplantation in children was quantitatively tracked in the study by means of TCR repertoire profiling.

On the study overall, not on this receptor specifically: The frequencies of hyperexpanded clones fell over the following months, and after one year, T-cell counts and TCRbeta diversity were mostly attributed to newly produced T cells. The apparently early recovery of alphabetaT-cell counts about two months after transplant reportedly depended on only several hundred rapidly expanded clones that came from non-depleted graft cells. In some patients, high TCRbeta diversity at day 60 was attributed to recipient T cells and intrathymic progenitors that had survived conditioning.

This sample's treatment or condition label indicates: allogeneic hematopoietic cell transplantation with graft depleted of TCRalphabeta T cells and CD19 B cells. The transplant recipients were children given TCRalphabeta/CD19-depleted allogeneic hematopoietic cell grafts. The library was produced with PCR. Sequenced on an Illumina HiSeq 2500. Molecular barcoding was employed in the preparation of TCR libraries, with unique molecular identifiers being used to normalize TCRbeta repertoire quantification. TCRdb passed the public sequencing reads through fastp at Q25 and MiXCR, retaining productive beta sequences. Under each unique CDR3 protein, matching rows form one entry showing the most common genes and DNA. The sample data list roughly 500,000 distinct CDR3 sequences, and roughly a tenth of these were observed just once. The top ten hold around 2.2% of the sample. A distance of 8 bases separates the germline ends of V and J, which lose 5 bases and 0 bases respectively. The germline V gene (reference sequence) gives CDR1 as MNHEY and CDR2 as SMNVEV. From its cysteine to its phenylalanine, the CDR3 spans 14 amino acids. The retained sequence is limited to the CDR3, 42 bases, with the frame set at the first base.

This clonotype was found a few times. It lacks a known antigen. It has no much larger one-base neighbor in the sample; base qualities were not kept. The receptor comes from a child aged 2 to 10 with inherited bone marrow failure, due to receive a stem cell transplant. Sequences were derived from PBMCs, sampled before TCRalphabeta/CD19-depleted stem cell transplant. The chain couples TRBV27 to TRBJ2-1, with the D gene uncertain. Read as DNA, the sequence is TGTGCCAGCAGTCTCATCCTCTCCTACAATGAGCAGTTCTTC. It encodes CASSLILSYNEQFF.